This T cell receptor (beta chain) was observed in a study of immune evolution from preneoplasia to lung adenocarcinoma (dated by TCRdb to about 2021). About the full investigation: HLA loss of heterozygosity was seen in roughly 7%, 15% and 33% of AIS, MIA and ADC lesions, and in no AAH lesions. According to the study, fewer than 130 samples went through TCR sequencing. The sample size was set by how many specimens were available, not by a prior power calculation. The TCR sequencing data were obtained from 51 patients. The study used immune gene expression, TCR sequencing and multiplex immunofluorescence to profile the immune contexture of lung adenocarcinoma precursors and invasive adenocarcinoma. In total, the cohort included 50 to 60 patients with pulmonary nodules, all of whom underwent surgical resection. The immune data were integrated with whole exome sequencing and methylation data from the same cohort of nodules. POLYSOLVER was used to infer class I HLA alleles from exome data, and LOHHLA was used to detect allele-specific HLA loss. Resected precursor lesions (AAH, AIS, MIA) and invasive adenocarcinomas were compared with paired morphologically normal lung tissue. General findings and caveats noted by the study authors: The highest T cell clonality was observed in KRAS-mutant nodules compared with EGFR-mutant or double wild-type lesions. Clonality was highest in normal lung, while later-stage lesions appeared to have lower clonality but higher T cell density and diversity. Because all patients came from Japan and China, whether the findings apply to Western populations was uncertain. Normal lung had the highest top T cell clone frequencies, and these frequencies appeared to fall progressively from AAH through AIS, MIA and invasive adenocarcinoma. Findings were based on association rather than direct causation; larger cohorts with long-term follow-up and longitudinal biopsies were deemed needed.

As concerns this clone: What antigen it recognizes has not been identified. Base-call qualities are not available, and no considerably larger clone is one nucleotide away.

There are 14 amino acids in the CDR3, from cysteine to phenylalanine inclusive. The retained sequence is limited to the CDR3, 42 bases, with the frame set at the first base. Per the germline V gene, SGHTA is the CDR1 and FQGTGA is the CDR2. Relative to germline, V is 1 base shorter and J is 0 bases shorter, with 6 bases between their ends. Resection was performed on patients in Japan or China between the mid-2010s and the late 2010s. Two lung cancer pathologists independently confirmed the histologic diagnosis of each case on H&E slides. For nucleic acid extraction, premalignant or tumor cells were enriched by macro-dissection following pathologic assessment. The AllPrep DNA/RNA FFPE Kit was used to isolate DNA from FFPE tissue. The immunoSEQ hsTCRbeta Kit was used to sequence TCR beta CDR3 regions from DNA. In the paper's pipeline: TCR sequencing data were analysed with the ImmunoSEQ Analyzer. T cell clonality was calculated on productive rearrangements as 1 minus Pielou's evenness. T cell diversity was measured with the inverse Simpson index on productive templates. T cell density was defined as TCR beta template counts normalized to usable DNA, with usable DNA estimated by amplifying and sequencing housekeeping genes. TCR metrics were compared across histologic stages using two-sided Kruskal-Wallis tests. TCRdb re-hosts the immuneACCESS table, in-frame sequences only. Its copies lack some clones; in the studies checked, an unresolved V gene accounts for under half of them, and the cause for the rest is not known. The D gene and trimming were derived from the DNA, and the V and J assignments and clone size from that table. A total of just over 14,000 clones appear in this sample, 81% of them only once. The ten largest clones capture under 3% of the sample.

The receptor was derived from a person aged 55 to 79 with lung adenocarcinoma. What was sequenced was FFPE minimally invasive lung adenocarcinoma tissue. This specimen's cell subset or site label, per the study, means: micro-invasive lung adenocarcinoma (MIA). Recombination connected TRBV7-3 to TRBJ1-1; TRBD1 is possibly the D segment (5 matching bases). At the DNA level, the sequence is TGTGCCAGCAGCTTAAGCAGGGTGAACACTGAAGCTTTCTTT. Its coded protein is CASSLSRVNTEAFF. The reference TRBV7-3 and TRBJ1-1 proteins fill in what lies around the CDR3, so the full variable domain reads GAGVSQTPSNKVTEKGKYVELRCDPISGHTALYWYRQSLGQGPEFLIYFQGTGAADDSGLPNDRFFAVRPEGSVSTLKIQRTERGDSAVYLCASSLSRVNTEAFFGQGTRLTVV.